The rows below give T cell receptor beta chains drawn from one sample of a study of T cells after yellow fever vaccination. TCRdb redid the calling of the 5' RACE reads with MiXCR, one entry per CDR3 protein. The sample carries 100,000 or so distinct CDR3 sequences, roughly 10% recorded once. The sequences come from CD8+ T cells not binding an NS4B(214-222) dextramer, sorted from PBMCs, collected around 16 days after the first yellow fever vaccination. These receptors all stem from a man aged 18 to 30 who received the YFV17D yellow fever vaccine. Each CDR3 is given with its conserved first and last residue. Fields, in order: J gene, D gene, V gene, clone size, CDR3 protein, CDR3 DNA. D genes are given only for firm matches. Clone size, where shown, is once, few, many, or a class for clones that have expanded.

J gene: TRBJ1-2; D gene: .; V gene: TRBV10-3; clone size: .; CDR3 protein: CAISAGPGYTF; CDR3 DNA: TGTGCCATCAGCGCCGGACCGGGCTACACCTTC
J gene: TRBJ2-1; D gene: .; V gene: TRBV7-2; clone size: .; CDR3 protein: CASSLVGLLFDEQFF; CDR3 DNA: TGTGCCAGCAGCTTAGTAGGACTATTGTTCGATGAGCAGTTCTTC
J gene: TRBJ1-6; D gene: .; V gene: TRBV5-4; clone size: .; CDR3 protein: CASSLALTSGSSYNSPLHF; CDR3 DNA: TGTGCCAGCAGCTTGGCCCTAACATCCGGGAGCTCCTATAATTCACCCCTCCACTTT
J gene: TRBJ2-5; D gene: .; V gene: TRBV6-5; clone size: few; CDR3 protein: CASSTINQETQYF; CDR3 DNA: TGTGCCAGCAGTACTATAAACCAAGAGACCCAGTACTTC
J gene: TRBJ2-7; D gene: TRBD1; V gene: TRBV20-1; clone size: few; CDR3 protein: CSAIGQGAGEQYF; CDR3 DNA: TGCAGTGCGATCGGACAGGGGGCGGGGGAGCAGTACTTC
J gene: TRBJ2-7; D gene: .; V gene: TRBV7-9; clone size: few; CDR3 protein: CASSPEGAGYEQYF; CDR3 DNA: TGTGCCAGCAGTCCGGAGGGGGCGGGGTACGAGCAGTACTTC
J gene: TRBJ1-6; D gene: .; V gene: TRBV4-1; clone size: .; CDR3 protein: CASRMGSSYNSPLHF; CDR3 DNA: TGCGCCAGCAGGATGGGGAGCTCCTATAATTCACCCCTCCACTTT
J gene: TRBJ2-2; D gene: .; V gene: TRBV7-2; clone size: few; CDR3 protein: CASSLRGGRDTGELFF; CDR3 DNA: TGTGCCAGCAGCTTAAGGGGGGGGCGAGACACCGGGGAGCTGTTTTTT
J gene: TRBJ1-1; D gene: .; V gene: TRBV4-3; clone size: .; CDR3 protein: CASSQMLSDTSNTEAFF; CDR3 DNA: TGCGCCAGCAGCCAAATGCTTTCCGACACCAGTAACACTGAAGCTTTCTTT
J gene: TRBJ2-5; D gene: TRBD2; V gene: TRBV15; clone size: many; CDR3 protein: CATSRGLLAGGPEETQYF; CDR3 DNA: TGTGCCACCAGCAGAGGCTTACTAGCGGGGGGGCCAGAAGAGACCCAGTACTTC
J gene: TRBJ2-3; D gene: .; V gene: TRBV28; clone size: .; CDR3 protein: CASSPQGSDTQYF; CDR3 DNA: TGTGCCAGCAGTCCCCAGGGTTCAGATACGCAGTATTTT
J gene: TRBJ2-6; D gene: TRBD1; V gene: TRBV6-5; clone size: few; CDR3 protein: CASSYDRAGANVLTF; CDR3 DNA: TGTGCCAGCAGTTACGACAGGGCTGGGGCCAACGTCCTGACTTTC
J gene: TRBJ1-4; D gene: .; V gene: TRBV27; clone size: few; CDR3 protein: CASSLKPTNEKLFF; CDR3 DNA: TGTGCCAGCAGTTTAAAACCAACTAATGAAAAACTGTTTTTT
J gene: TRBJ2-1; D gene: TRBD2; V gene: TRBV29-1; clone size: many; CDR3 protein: CSFWTSGGINEQFF; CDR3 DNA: TGCAGCTTTTGGACTAGCGGGGGGATTAATGAGCAGTTCTTC
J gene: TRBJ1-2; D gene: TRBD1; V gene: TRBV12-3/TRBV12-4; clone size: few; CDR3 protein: CASSLGAGGAYGYTF; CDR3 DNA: TGTGCCAGCAGTTTGGGGGCAGGGGGCGCCTATGGCTACACCTTC
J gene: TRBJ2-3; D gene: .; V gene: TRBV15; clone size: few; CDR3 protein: CATSRDPDRYTDTQYF; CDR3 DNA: TGTGCCACCAGCAGAGATCCGGACCGATACACAGATACGCAGTATTTT
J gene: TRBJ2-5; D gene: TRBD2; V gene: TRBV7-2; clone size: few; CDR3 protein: CASSLWGRAGAQETQYF; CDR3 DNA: TGTGCCAGCAGCTTATGGGGGCGAGCGGGGGCCCAAGAGACCCAGTACTTC
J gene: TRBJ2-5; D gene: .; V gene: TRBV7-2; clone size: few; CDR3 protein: CASSFTLQETQYF; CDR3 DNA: TGTGCCAGCAGCTTCACTTTGCAAGAGACCCAGTACTTC
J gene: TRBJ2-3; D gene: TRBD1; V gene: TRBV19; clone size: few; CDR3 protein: CASSMNRGLYTDTQYF; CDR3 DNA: TGTGCCAGTAGTATGAACAGGGGCCTATACACAGATACGCAGTATTTT
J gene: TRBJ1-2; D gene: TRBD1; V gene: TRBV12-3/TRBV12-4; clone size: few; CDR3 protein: CASSSGTDYGYTF; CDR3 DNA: TGTGCCAGCAGCTCCGGGACAGACTATGGCTACACCTTC
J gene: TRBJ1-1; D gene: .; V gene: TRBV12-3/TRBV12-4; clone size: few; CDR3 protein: CASTRTRNTEAFF; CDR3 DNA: TGTGCCAGCACCCGAACTCGAAACACTGAAGCTTTCTTT
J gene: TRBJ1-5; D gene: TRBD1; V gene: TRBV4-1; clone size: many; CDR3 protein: CASSPTGGSNQPQHF; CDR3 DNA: TGCGCCAGCAGCCCCACAGGGGGCTCCAATCAGCCCCAGCATTTT
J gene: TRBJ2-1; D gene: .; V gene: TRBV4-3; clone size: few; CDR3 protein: CASSQDAWASYNEQFF; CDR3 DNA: TGCGCCAGCAGCCAAGATGCCTGGGCTTCCTACAATGAGCAGTTCTTC
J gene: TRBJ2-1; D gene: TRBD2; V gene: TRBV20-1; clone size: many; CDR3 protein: CSARVLAGRDEQFF; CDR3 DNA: TGCAGTGCTAGAGTTCTAGCGGGGAGGGATGAGCAGTTCTTC
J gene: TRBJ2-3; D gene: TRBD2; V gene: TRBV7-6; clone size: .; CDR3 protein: CASSPRGAGELTDTQYF; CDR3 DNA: TGTGCCAGCAGCCCCCGGGGAGCGGGAGAGCTCACAGATACGCAGTATTTT
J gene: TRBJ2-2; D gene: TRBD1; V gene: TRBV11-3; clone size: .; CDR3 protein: CASSPPGQGETGELFF; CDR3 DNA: TGTGCCAGCAGCCCCCCGGGACAGGGGGAAACCGGGGAGCTGTTTTTT
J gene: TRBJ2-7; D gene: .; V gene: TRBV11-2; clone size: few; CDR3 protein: CASSLAGDEQYF; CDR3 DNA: TGTGCCAGCAGCTTAGCAGGGGACGAGCAGTACTTC
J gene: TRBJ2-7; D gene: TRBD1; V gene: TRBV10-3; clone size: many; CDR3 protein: CAISESGQGAVYEQYF; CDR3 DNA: TGTGCCATCAGTGAGTCGGGACAGGGGGCTGTCTACGAGCAGTACTTC
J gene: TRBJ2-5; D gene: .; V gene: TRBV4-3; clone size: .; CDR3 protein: CASSQEFPGVLKETQYF; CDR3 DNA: TGCGCCAGCAGCCAAGAATTTCCGGGAGTCCTAAAAGAGACCCAGTACTTC
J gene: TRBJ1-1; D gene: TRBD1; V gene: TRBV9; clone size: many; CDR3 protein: CASSAVGQGSPTEAFF; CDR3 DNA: TGTGCCAGCAGCGCAGTTGGACAGGGTTCTCCCACTGAAGCTTTCTTT
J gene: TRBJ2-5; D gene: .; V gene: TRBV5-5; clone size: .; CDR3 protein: CASSQPGRGAETQYF; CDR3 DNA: TGTGCCAGCAGCCAGCCCGGTAGGGGCGCGGAGACCCAGTACTTC
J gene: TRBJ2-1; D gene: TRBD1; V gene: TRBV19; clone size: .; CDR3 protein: CASSPRTGENYNEQFF; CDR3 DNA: TGTGCCAGTAGTCCTCGGACAGGGGAGAACTACAATGAGCAGTTCTTC
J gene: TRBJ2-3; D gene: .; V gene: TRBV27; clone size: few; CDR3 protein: CASSSRRSRVGHTDTQYF; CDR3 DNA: TGTGCCAGCAGTTCCCGACGGTCCAGGGTGGGTCACACAGATACGCAGTATTTT
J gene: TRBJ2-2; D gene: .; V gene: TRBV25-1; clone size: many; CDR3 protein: CASSEVGPGELFF; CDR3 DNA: TGTGCCAGCAGTGAAGTTGGACCCGGGGAGCTGTTTTTT
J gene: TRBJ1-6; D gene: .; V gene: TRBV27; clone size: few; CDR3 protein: CASKNLGSLGSPLHF; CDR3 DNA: TGTGCCAGCAAAAACCTAGGCTCTTTGGGCTCACCCCTCCACTTT
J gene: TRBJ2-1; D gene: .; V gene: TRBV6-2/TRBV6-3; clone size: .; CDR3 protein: CASSSTDYNEQFF; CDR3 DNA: TGTGCCAGCAGTTCTACGGATTACAATGAGCAGTTCTTC
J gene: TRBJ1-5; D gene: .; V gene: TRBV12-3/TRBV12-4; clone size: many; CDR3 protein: CASSLYRGQPQHF; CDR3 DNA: TGTGCCAGCAGTTTATATCGGGGGCAGCCCCAGCATTTT
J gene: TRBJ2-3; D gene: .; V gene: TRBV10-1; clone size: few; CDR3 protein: CASSESQADTQYF; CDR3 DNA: TGCGCCAGCAGTGAGAGTCAGGCAGATACGCAGTATTTT
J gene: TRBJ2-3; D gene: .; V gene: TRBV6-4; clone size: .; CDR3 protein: CASSEARGMDTQYF; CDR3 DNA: TGTGCCAGCAGTGAGGCCCGGGGGATGGATACGCAGTATTTT
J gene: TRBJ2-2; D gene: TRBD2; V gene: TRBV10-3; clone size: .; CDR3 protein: CAISVAGGIVGELFF; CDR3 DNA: TGTGCCATCAGCGTAGCGGGGGGGATCGTCGGGGAGCTGTTTTTT
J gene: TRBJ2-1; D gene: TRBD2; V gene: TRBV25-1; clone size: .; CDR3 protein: CASARTSVNEQFF; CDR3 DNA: TGTGCCAGCGCAAGGACTAGCGTCAATGAGCAGTTCTTC
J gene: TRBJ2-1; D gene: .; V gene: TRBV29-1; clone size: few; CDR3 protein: CSVGRRQETYNEQFF; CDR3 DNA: TGCAGCGTTGGTAGGCGGCAGGAGACCTACAATGAGCAGTTCTTC
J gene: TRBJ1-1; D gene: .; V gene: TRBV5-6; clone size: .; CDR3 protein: CASTLRGLNTEAFF; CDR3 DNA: TGTGCCAGCACCCTCAGGGGCCTGAACACTGAAGCTTTCTTT
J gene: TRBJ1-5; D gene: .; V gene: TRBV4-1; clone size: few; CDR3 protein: CASSQVAGNQPQHF; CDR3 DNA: TGCGCCAGCAGCCAAGTGGCAGGGAATCAGCCCCAGCATTTT
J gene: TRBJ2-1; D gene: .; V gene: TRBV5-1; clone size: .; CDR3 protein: CASSFVEGGYNEQFF; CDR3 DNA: TGCGCCAGCAGCTTCGTCGAGGGGGGGTACAATGAGCAGTTCTTC
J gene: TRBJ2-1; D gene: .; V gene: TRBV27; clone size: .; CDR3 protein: CASSTNGNEQFF; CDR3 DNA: TGTGCCAGCAGCACTAATGGCAATGAGCAGTTCTTC
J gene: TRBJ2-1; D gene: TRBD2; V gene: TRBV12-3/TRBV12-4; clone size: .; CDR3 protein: CASSSPGLAGALGPYNEQFF; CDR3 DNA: TGTGCCAGCAGTTCACCGGGACTAGCGGGGGCCCTCGGGCCCTACAATGAGCAGTTCTTC
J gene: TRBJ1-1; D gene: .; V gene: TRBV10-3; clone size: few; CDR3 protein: CAISGGGLTEAFF; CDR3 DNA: TGTGCCATCAGTGGAGGGGGGCTCACTGAAGCTTTCTTT
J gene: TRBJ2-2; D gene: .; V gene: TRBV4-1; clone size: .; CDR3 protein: CASSQDRTNTGELFF; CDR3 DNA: TGCGCCAGCAGCCAAGACAGGACGAACACCGGGGAGCTGTTTTTT